The present TCR beta chain was sequenced within a study of radiotherapy plus CTLA-4 blockade in lung cancer. The germline CDR1 and CDR2 sequences are SQVTM and ANQGSEA. Between the trimmed V and J ends, which lost 7 bases and 3 bases, there was a span of 15 bases. The CDR3 spans 13 residues. The repertoire was sequenced with immunoSEQ multiplex PCR; TCRdb's copy has only in-frame clones and lacks some. The sample contains 85,000 to 100,000 clones, about 78% of which appear only once. The sequences come from peripheral blood, collected from a patient treated with radiotherapy plus ipilimumab. The sequence came from a human donor with non-small cell lung cancer that progressed on radiotherapy plus ipilimumab. V usage is TRBV29-1 and J usage is TRBJ1-1, with a tentative D call TRBD1 (5 bases). The CDR3 is CSAGNMGHTEAFF. In DNA form, the CDR3 reads TGCAGCGCCGGCAATATGGGGCACACTGAAGCTTTCTTT.